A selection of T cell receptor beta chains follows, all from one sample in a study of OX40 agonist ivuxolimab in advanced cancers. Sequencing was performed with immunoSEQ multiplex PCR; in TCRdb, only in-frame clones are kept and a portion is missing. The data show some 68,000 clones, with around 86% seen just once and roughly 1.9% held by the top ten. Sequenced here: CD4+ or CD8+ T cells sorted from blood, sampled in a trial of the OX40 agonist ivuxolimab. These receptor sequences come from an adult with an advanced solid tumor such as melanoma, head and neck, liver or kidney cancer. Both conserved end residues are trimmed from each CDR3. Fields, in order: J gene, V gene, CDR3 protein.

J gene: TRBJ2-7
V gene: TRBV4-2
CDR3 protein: ASSQAQGVEYEQY

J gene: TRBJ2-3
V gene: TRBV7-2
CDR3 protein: ASSAPSADTQY

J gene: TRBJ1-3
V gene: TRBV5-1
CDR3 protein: ASSWGDRGNTIY

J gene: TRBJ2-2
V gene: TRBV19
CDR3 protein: ASYRDWPNTGELF

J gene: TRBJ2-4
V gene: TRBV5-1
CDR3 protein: ASSSSGQGANIQY

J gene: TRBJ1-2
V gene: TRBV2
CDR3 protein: ASSTDTEGYGYT

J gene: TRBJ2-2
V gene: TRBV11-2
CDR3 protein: ASSFLAGDNTGELF

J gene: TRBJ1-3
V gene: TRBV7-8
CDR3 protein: ASSLALAGSSGNTIY

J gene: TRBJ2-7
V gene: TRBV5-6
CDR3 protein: ASSLPVPSEQY

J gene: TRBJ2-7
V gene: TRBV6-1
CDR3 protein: ASGSRDPPTYEQY

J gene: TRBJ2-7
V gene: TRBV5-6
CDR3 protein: ASSLIWSSGTGQY

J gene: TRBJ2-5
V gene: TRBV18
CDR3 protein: ASSGQKETQY

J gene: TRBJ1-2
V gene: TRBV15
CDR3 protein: ATSRGTDSYGYT

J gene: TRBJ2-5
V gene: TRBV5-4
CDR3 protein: ASSLYKGHQETQY

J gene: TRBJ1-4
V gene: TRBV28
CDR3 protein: ASSFRSATNEKLF

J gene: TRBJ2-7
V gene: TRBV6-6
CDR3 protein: ASSYSWGDYEQY

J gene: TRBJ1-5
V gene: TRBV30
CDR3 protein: AWSTRGRNNQPQH

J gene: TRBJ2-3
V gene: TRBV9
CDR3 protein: ASSPEGATDTQY

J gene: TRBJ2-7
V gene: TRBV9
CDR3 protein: ASSVAGQASYEQY

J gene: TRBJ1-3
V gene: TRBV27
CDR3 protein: ASSLSAGNTIY

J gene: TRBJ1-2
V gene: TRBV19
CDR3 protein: ASIGQGDYGYT

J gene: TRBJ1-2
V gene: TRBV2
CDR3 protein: ASSAGTFGYT

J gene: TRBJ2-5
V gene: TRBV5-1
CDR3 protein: ASSLAGETQY

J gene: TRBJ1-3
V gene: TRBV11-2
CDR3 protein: ASSLTRDRGNTIY

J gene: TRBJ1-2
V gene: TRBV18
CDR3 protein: ASSPRTPAEGAGGYT

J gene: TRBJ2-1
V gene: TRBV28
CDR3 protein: ASSSLAISYNEQF

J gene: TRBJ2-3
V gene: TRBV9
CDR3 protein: ASSVGVGGLADTQY

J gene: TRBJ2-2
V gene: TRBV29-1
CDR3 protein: SVATGTNTGELF

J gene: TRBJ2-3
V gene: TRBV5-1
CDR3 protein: ASSFLQEARTDTQY

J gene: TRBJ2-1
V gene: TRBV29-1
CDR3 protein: SVGTGAYNEQF

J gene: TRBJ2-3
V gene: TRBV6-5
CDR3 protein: ASSYDRLTDTQY

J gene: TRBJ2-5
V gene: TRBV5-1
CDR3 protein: ASSPESEVSAQY

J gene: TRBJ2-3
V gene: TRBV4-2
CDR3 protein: ASSHSGGGADTQY

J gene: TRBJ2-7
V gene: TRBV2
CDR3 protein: ASSRDRGEYEQY

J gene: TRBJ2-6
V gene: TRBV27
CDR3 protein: ASSISSSSGANVLT

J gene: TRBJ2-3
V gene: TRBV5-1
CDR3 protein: ASSPGELAGGGDTQY

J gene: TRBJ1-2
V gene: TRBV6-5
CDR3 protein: ASSRQGGGIYGYT

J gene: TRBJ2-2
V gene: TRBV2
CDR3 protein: ASSIRLSTGELF

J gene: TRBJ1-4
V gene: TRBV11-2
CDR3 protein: ASSPRLTTNEKLF

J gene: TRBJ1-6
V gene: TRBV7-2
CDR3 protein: ASSLESHPGSPLH

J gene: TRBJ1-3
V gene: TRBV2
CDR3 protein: ASSASSGSGNTIY

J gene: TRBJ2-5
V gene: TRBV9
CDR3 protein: ASSLSGETQY

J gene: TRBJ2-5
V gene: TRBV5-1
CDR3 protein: ASSPGDSQETQY

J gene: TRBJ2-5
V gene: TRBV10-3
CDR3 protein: AISEPRETQY

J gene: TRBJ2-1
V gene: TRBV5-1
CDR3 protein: ASSLYDRSYNEQF

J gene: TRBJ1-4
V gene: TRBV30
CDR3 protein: AWRDRGSNEKLF

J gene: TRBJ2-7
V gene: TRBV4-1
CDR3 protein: ASSQKVDRGHEQY

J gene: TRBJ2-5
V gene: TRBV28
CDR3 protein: ASSSQETQY

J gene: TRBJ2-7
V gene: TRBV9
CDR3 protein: ASSLGTSSYEQY

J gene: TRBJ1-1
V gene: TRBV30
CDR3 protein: AWSVRGAAEAF

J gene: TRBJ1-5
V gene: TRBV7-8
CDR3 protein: ASSLGQGRNQPQH

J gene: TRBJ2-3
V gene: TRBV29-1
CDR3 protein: TGGDTDTQY

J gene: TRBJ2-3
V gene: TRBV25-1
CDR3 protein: ASSEIIGLAGVGDTQY

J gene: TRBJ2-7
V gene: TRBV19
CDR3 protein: ASSIQQGGNYEQY

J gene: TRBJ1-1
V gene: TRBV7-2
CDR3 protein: ASSLLTGGGTEAF